This entry lists 8 T cell receptor beta chains sequenced from one sample in a study of cytomegalovirus exposure and HLA in healthy donors. With 60 Vbeta and 13 Jbeta primers, the PCR was carried out. Measured with immunoSEQ multiplex PCR; TCRdb has only the in-frame clones, and not every one. The repertoire holds over 50,000 clones, with 70% to 85% as singletons. Specimen: PBMCs. Source of these receptors: a middle-aged man in good health and CMV-seronegative.

V gene TRBV19 combines with J gene TRBJ1-1; D unclear. The length of the CDR3 is 11 residues. The germline V gene encodes CDR1 LNHDA and CDR2 SQIVND (reference sequence). V was shortened by 5 bases and J by 10 bases, with 11 bases between the two germline ends. CDR3 in amino acids: CASSAALRAFF. CDR3 DNA: TGTGCCAGTAGTGCCGCGCTTCGAGCTTTCTTT.

The rearrangement links TRBV30 to TRBJ2-1; 9 nucleotides match TRBD1. Germline CDR1 and CDR2: GTSNPN and SVGIG (reference sequence). The CDR3 has 14 residues. V shed 2 bases, J shed 8 bases, and the junction held 7 bases outside the gene matches. In DNA, the CDR3 is TGTGCCTGGAGTTGGGGACAGGGTATGGATGAGCAGTTCTTC. Amino acids: CAWSWGQGMDEQFF.

CDR3 region: CASSYSSTLTGNEQYF. The DNA of the CDR3 is TGTGCCAGCAGTTACTCGAGTACCCTGACAGGGAACGAGCAGTACTTC. The rearrangement links TRBV6-5 to TRBJ2-5; 7 nucleotides agree with TRBD1. TRBJ2-7 matches the DNA end more closely, so the J call is doubtful. CDR1 is MNHEY, CDR2 SVGAGI, per germline. CDR3 length equals 16 residues.

The V and J genes are TRBV5-4 and TRBJ1-1; TRBD1 agrees at 9 bases. The CDR3 contains 15 residues. Germline trimming cut 4 bases from V and 5 bases from J; bases unmatched to any gene: 9. CDR1 and CDR2 from the germline V gene are SGHNT and YYREEE (reference sequence). CDR3 in DNA: TGTGCCAGCAGCGAAACACAGGGGGCGCGAACTGAAGCTTTCTTT. Protein: CASSETQGARTEAFF.

The chain couples TRBV27 to TRBJ1-5; D gene uncertain. Trimming removed 3 bases at V and 0 bases at J, with 18 bases between. Germline CDR1 and CDR2: MNHEY and SMNVEV (reference sequence). The CDR3 runs to 18 residues. The CDR3 DNA reads TGTGCCAGCAGTTTCAGGCACGTACTTGGCTATAGCAATCAGCCCCAGCATTTT. This gives the protein CASSFRHVLGYSNQPQHF.

The chain employs TRBV11-2 and TRBJ2-5; 10 nucleotides line up with TRBD2. V lost 4 bases and J lost 5; bases outside the gene matches: 10. The germline V gene encodes CDR1 SGHAT and CDR2 FQNNGV. The CDR3 totals 16 residues. CDR3 protein: CASSSTSGGASETQYF. CDR3 in DNA: TGTGCCAGCAGCTCCACGAGCGGGGGGGCGAGTGAGACCCAGTACTTC.

This chain uses TRBV10-3 with TRBJ1-4; 7 positions agree with TRBD1. With 6 bases clipped from V and 5 bases from J, the junction kept 3 bases outside the gene matches. This CDR3 is built from 13 residues. Germline V lookup: CDR1 ENHRY, CDR2 SYGVKD. The CDR3 DNA reads TGTGCCATCAGGGGACAGACGAATGAAAAACTGTTTTTT. Translating it yields CAIRGQTNEKLFF.

V usage is TRBV5-4 and J usage is TRBJ2-7, with D uncertain. The germline V gene encodes CDR1 SGHNT and CDR2 YYREEE (reference sequence). The CDR3 is 15 residues long. Trimming removed 4 bases from V and 2 bases from J, with 16 bases in between. The CDR3 here is CASSPRQQSTYEQYF. In nucleotides, the CDR3 is TGTGCCAGCAGCCCCCGCCAACAATCCACCTACGAGCAGTACTTC.